The 18 T cell receptor beta chains reported below all come from one sample, sequenced in a study of cytomegalovirus exposure and HLA in healthy donors. With 60 Vbeta and 13 Jbeta primers, the PCR was carried out. The protocol was immunoSEQ multiplex PCR, while the TCRdb copy is restricted to in-frame clones and leaves out a portion. The sample gives roughly 89,000 clones, approximately 69% of which show up once; around a fifth is in the top ten. Source material: PBMCs. Receptor source: a woman between 45 and 60 years old in good health and CMV-seropositive.

The chain is built from TRBV6-5 and TRBJ2-2; a weak D match, TRBD2 (7 bases). V was clipped by 1 base and J by 4 bases, with 13 bases between them. The germline CDR1 and CDR2 sequences are MNHEY and SVGAGI. The CDR3 has 16 residues. This CDR3 reads CASSYLRGASTGELFF. The CDR3, as DNA: TGTGCCAGCAGTTACTTACGGGGGGCGAGCACCGGGGAGCTGTTTTTT.

The chain employs TRBV5-6 and TRBJ1-5, with TRBD1 matching 7 bases. V was clipped by 1 base and J by 7 bases; unmatched bases: 2. The CDR3 has 13 amino acids. Germline CDR1 SGHDT, CDR2 YYEEEE. CDR3 nucleotide sequence: TGTGCCAGCAGCTTGAGGGGACAGCAGCCCCAGCATTTT. Its translation is CASSLRGQQPQHF.

The chain recombines TRBV29-1 with TRBJ2-6, with TRBD1 identical over 10 bases. CDR1 SQVTM and CDR2 ANQGSEA come from the germline V gene. The CDR3 runs 16 residues. V gave up 4 bases and J gave up 0 bases; unmatched junction bases: 3. The chain's CDR3 is CSVGTGGDSGANVLTF. DNA for the CDR3: TGCAGCGTTGGGACAGGGGGGGACTCTGGGGCCAACGTCCTGACTTTC.

The CDR3 reads CASKPRRSGNTIYF. DNA for the CDR3: TGTGCCAGCAAGCCCCGTCGCTCTGGAAACACCATATATTTT. This chain links TRBV6-5 with TRBJ1-3, with unresolved D. V lost 7 bases, J lost 0 bases, and 10 bases lay in between. The length of the CDR3 is 14 residues. CDR1 is MNHEY and CDR2 is SVGAGI in the germline V gene.

CDR3 nucleotides: TGTGCCAGCAGCTTAGGACAGGGCAGGGGGCCCGGAGCCACTGAAGCTTTCTTT. Translating it yields CASSLGQGRGPGATEAFF. The chain uses TRBV7-8 and TRBJ1-1; 8 bases agree with TRBD1. Germline V lookup: CDR1 SGHVS, CDR2 FQNEAQ. The CDR3 has 18 amino acids. Trimming cost V 1 base and J 4 bases; bases outside gene matches: 14.

This clone was counted a few times. The J gene is TRBJ2-7, the V gene TRBV19; D not certain. The V end was cut by 0 bases, the J end by 3 bases, with 6 bases between. CDR3 length equals 13 residues. The germline CDR1 and CDR2 sequences are LNHDA and SQIVND (reference sequence). CDR3 sequence: CASSIEADYEQYF. The CDR3 bases are TGTGCCAGTAGTATAGAGGCAGACTACGAGCAGTACTTC.

V gene TRBV15 combines with J gene TRBJ2-5; 9 positions match TRBD1. The last part of the DNA fits TRBJ2-7 better; the J call may be wrong. This CDR3 is built from 13 residues. Germline V gene data show CDR1 as LNHNV and CDR2 as YYDKDF (reference sequence). Here the CDR3 DNA reads TGTGCCACCAGCAGGGACAGGGGCTACGAGCAGTACTTC. This sequence encodes CATSRDRGYEQYF.

The rearrangement joins TRBV5-8 to TRBJ1-5; maybe TRBD1 (5 bases). The V and J ends lost 3 bases and 5 bases respectively, with 9 bases between them. CDR3 length: 13 amino acids. CDR1 is SGHTS and CDR2 is YDEGEE in the germline V gene. The CDR3 DNA follows: TGTGCCAGCAGCTCACAGGTCGATCAGCCCCAGCATTTT. This codes for CASSSQVDQPQHF.

CDR3 nucleotide sequence: TGCGCCAGCAGCCAAGAAGGGGGCAAGACCGGGGAGCTGTTTTTT. The encoded protein is CASSQEGGKTGELFF. The genes are TRBV4-3 and TRBJ2-2, with 7 bases aligning to TRBD1. The junction had 3 bases not matched to a gene; V was cut back by 0 bases and J by 5 bases. The CDR3 is 15 amino acids. From germline, CDR1 is LGHNA and CDR2 YSLEER.

The V call is TRBV7-3, the J call TRBJ1-1; possibly TRBD1 for D (6 bases). The germline V and J ends were trimmed by 4 bases and 6 bases, with 15 bases remaining between them. The CDR3 is made up of 14 amino acids. Per the germline V gene, CDR1 is SGHTA and CDR2 is FQGTGA. CDR3 nucleotides: TGTGCCAGCAGCTATAAGGGGGGGTCCGCTGAAGCTTTCTTT. Translating gives CASSYKGGSAEAFF.

This chain connects TRBV5-1 to TRBJ2-3; 9 bases align to TRBD2. The V segment lost 0 bases and the J segment 3 bases; nucleotides outside the gene matches: 5. Germline V gene lookup returns CDR1 SGHRS and CDR2 YFSETQ. This CDR3 has 16 amino acids. The CDR3 reads CASSLEWSGGTDTQYF. In nucleotides, the CDR3 is TGCGCCAGCAGCTTGGAATGGAGCGGGGGGACAGATACGCAGTATTTT.

This clone was picked up many times. CDR3 region: CASSYSRDSYNEQFF. In nucleotides, the CDR3 is TGTGCCAGCAGTTACTCGCGGGACAGCTACAATGAGCAGTTCTTC. The chain carries TRBV6-5 and TRBJ2-1, with D possibly matching TRBD1 (7 bases). From germline, CDR1 is MNHEY and CDR2 SVGAGI. The V end lost 0 bases, the J end lost 3 bases, and 9 bases lay between the germline ends. This CDR3 has 15 residues.

This chain links TRBV4-2 with TRBJ2-4, with a possible D match to TRBD1 (5 bases). Trimming cost V 3 bases and J 5 bases, with 8 bases left between them. CDR1 and CDR2 (germline): LGHNA, YNFKEQ. The CDR3 consists of 13 residues. The CDR3 DNA follows: TGTGCCAGCAGCCACGTAGGGGAAAACATTCAGTACTTC. It is translated as CASSHVGENIQYF.

The CDR3 DNA reads as TGTGCCAGCAGTTTTGGGGGGATCTATGGCTACACCTTC. Protein: CASSFGGIYGYTF. The V and J genes are TRBV28 and TRBJ1-2, with a weak D call TRBD1 (5 bases). The CDR3 sequence is 13 residues long. Germline CDR1 MDHEN, CDR2 SYDVKM. V gave up 3 bases and J gave up 4 bases, with 9 bases separating them.

This chain links TRBV6-1 with TRBJ1-6; the D is unclear. The V end was cut by 5 bases, the J end by 6 bases, with 5 bases between. This CDR3 is 12 amino acids long. Germline V gives CDR1 MNHNS, CDR2 SASEGT. CDR3 loop: CASSQINSPLHF. As DNA, the CDR3 is TGTGCCAGCAGTCAGATTAATTCACCCCTCCACTTT.

This clone was picked up one time. The chain links TRBV28 to TRBJ1-4, with a weak D call TRBD1 (5 bases). The V end lost 5 bases, the J end lost 8 bases, and 15 bases lay between the germline ends. CDR1 is MDHEN and CDR2 is SYDVKM in the germline V gene. This CDR3 has 14 residues. The chain's CDR3 is CASSNRDLREKLFF. DNA of the CDR3: TGTGCCAGCAGTAACCGGGACTTGCGCGAAAAACTGTTTTTT.

The rearrangement uses TRBV6-5 and TRBJ1-1; a possible D gene is TRBD1 (6 bases). Per the germline V gene, CDR1 is MNHEY and CDR2 is SVGAGI. Trimming left V 5 bases short and J 3 bases short, with 13 bases between. The CDR3 consists of 14 residues. The CDR3 coding sequence is TGTGCCAGCAGTGAACCCCACAGGGACACTGAAGCTTTCTTT. This codes for CASSEPHRDTEAFF.

Details on this clone: At one end the junction does not follow the germline gene, possibly because of a read error. The chain couples TRBV11-2 to TRBJ1-3; TRBD1 is a possible D gene (6 bases). The germline gives CDR1 SGHAT, CDR2 FQNNGV. CDR3 length: 16 residues. The CDR3 region is CANSFQQGGSGNTIYF. As DNA, the CDR3 is TGTGCCAACAGCTTTCAACAGGGTGGCTCTGGAAACACCATATATTTT.